This T cell receptor beta chain was sequenced for a study of post-analysis software for immune sequencing data. Study-wide results and limits: Compared with controls, patients had more of about five TRBV segments, including TRBV5-6, TRBV5-1 and TRBV20-1. There was significantly lower normalized Chao1 diversity in multiple sclerosis patients than in controls.

Concerning this clonotype: Its antigen is currently unknown. An end of the junction differs from the germline gene, which may be a read error.

The CDR3 has 12 residues. The germline gives CDR1 DFQATT, CDR2 SNEGSKA (reference sequence). Unique molecular identifiers were carried by the TCR beta cDNA libraries. MiXCR, run by TCRdb on the PCR reads, gives a single entry per CDR3 protein. The table lists approximately 570,000 distinct CDR3 sequences, 44% of them singletons. The V and J genes are TRBV20-1 and TRBJ1-2; unclear D gene. Sequencing was performed on blood. The clonotype originates from a girl aged 5-17 years with multiple sclerosis. CDR3 region: CNASPSYYGYTF. CDR3 in DNA: TGCAATGCTAGCCCGTCCTACTATGGCTACACCTTC.